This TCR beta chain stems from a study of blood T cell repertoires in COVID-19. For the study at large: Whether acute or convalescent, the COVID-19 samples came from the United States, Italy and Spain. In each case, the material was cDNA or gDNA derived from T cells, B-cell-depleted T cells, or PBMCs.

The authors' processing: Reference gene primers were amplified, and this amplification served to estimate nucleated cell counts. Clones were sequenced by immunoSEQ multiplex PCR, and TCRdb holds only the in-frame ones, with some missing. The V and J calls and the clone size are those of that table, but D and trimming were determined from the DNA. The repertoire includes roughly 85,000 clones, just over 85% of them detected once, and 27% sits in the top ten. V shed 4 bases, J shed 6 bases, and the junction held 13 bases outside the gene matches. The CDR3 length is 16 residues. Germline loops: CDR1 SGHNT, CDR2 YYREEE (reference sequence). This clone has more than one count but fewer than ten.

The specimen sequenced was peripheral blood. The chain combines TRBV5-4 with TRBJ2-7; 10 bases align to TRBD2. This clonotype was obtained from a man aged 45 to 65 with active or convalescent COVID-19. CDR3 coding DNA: TGTGCCAGCAGCCTCCCTCGGGCTAGCGGGAGTATCGAGCAGTACTTC. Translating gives CASSLPRASGSIEQYF.